Ten or more counts support the clone carrying this TCR beta chain. Its antigen is not identified. The data originate from a study of CD8 T cells in ankylosing spondylitis. CDR3 length equals 15 residues. V lost 5 bases to trimming and J lost 5 bases, with 16 bases between them. Germline V CDR1 and CDR2: SNHLY, FYNNEI. Regarding the study as a whole: What seemed typical of ankylosing spondylitis blood was a TCR beta motif built from several highly homologous variants. Clones tied to disease were said to be significantly enriched in matched ankylosing spondylitis synovial fluid. A subset of motif variants has previously been described in the synovial fluid and blood of reactive arthritis.

TCRdb reprocessed the 5' RACE reads via MiXCR and lists one record per CDR3 protein. Here the sample spans about 66,000 distinct CDR3 sequences, around 6.5% being singletons. This TCR derives from a male donor with ankylosing spondylitis. The chain is built from TRBV2 and TRBJ2-1; D gene uncertain. The sequenced material came from synovial fluid, either unsorted or a sorted T cell fraction (not recorded which). CDR3 bases: TGTGCCAGCAGTTCCGTGGGCCGCTCTAACAATGAGCAGTTCTTC. Protein: CASSSVGRSNNEQFF.